This T cell receptor (beta chain) comes out of a study of identical twins. This clonotype was detected a few times. In TCRdb, the 5' RACE reads were re-called with MiXCR into one record per CDR3 protein. The profile shows hundreds of thousands of distinct CDR3 sequences, over 15% of them singletons. These sequences were also reported in another study, on T cells expressing NK-cell markers. That study adds: In sorted CD3+CD56+NKG2C+, CD3+CD56+NKG2C- and CD3+CD56-NKG2C+ T cells, TCR beta repertoires were obtained. The CD3+CD56-NKG2C+ fraction of a handful of donors was also led by these clonotypes.

Sequencing input: PBMCs. The receptor was isolated from a woman aged 18-29 years in good health.

CDR3 amino acids: CASRGFLSGANVLTF. CDR3 in DNA: TGTGCCAGCAGAGGCTTCCTGAGTGGGGCCAACGTCCTGACTTTC. The chain joins TRBV6-1 to TRBJ2-6; D remains ambiguous. Germline loops: CDR1 MNHNS, CDR2 SASEGT. This CDR3 comprises 15 residues. Between the trimmed V and J ends, which lost 6 bases and 3 bases, there was a span of 12 bases.